Shown below are 8 T cell receptor beta chains from a single sample sequenced in a study of blood T cells in healthy people across ages. A sample-barcoded 5' primer and a J-beta primer mix were used in a second PCR of roughly 7 to 11 cycles. TCRdb recomputed calls from the 5' RACE reads with MiXCR, one row per CDR3 protein. The sample has approximately 600,000 distinct CDR3 sequences, around three fifths seen once. The sample was blood. The receptors were gathered from a man in his 60s in good health.

This rearrangement joins TRBV10-3 to TRBJ2-3; D gene unclear. The V end was cut by 0 bases, the J end by 4 bases, with 11 bases between. The CDR3 is made up of 15 amino acids. Germline V gene lookup returns CDR1 ENHRY and CDR2 SYGVKD. CDR3 protein: CAISESSLVSDTQYF. As DNA, the CDR3 is TGTGCCATCAGTGAGTCGAGCCTAGTGTCAGATACGCAGTATTTT.

The chain recombines TRBV5-6 with TRBJ2-5; D is tentatively TRBD1 or TRBD2 (5 bases each). CDR1 SGHDT and CDR2 YYEEEE come from the germline V gene. V shed 7 bases and J shed 2 bases, with 12 bases lying between them. The CDR3 is 13 residues long. CDR3 bases: TGTGCCAGCCGACCGGGACGGCAAGAGACCCAGTACTTC. Protein product: CASRPGRQETQYF.

The chain employs TRBV20-1 and TRBJ1-2; possibly TRBD1 for D (5 bases). This CDR3 has 16 amino acids. V lost 0 bases and J 4 bases, leaving 18 bases between the germline ends. Germline loops: CDR1 DFQATT, CDR2 SNEGSKA (reference sequence). The CDR3, as DNA: TGCAGTGCTAGAGATTGGGGACCGATGGGACTCTATGGCTACACCTTC. As protein: CSARDWGPMGLYGYTF.

In this sample, this clonotype turned up a few times. The V call is TRBV3-1, the J call TRBJ2-1; maybe TRBD2 (6 bases). CDR1 LGHDT and CDR2 YNNKEL come from the germline V gene (reference sequence). Trimming stripped 0 bases from V and 9 bases from J, with 15 bases between. The CDR3 is 15 amino acids. The CDR3 sequence: CASSQDLALYGEQFF. In DNA form, the CDR3 reads TGTGCCAGCAGCCAAGATCTAGCGTTGTACGGTGAGCAGTTCTTC.

This clonotype was observed a handful of times. The chain links TRBV2 to TRBJ1-2; TRBD1 matches at 9 bases. V lost 6 bases and J lost 4; bases outside the gene matches: 6. Germline V gene data show CDR1 as SNHLY and CDR2 as FYNNEI. There are 14 residues in the CDR3. This CDR3 reads CASRGGQGPYGYTF. Written as DNA, the CDR3 is TGTGCCAGCAGGGGTGGACAGGGGCCCTATGGCTACACCTTC.

This clonotype was counted once. A much larger clone lies one base from this, so it may be a read error. The V call is TRBV3-1, the J call TRBJ1-1; no firm D call. The CDR3 spans 13 residues. Germline values: CDR1 LGHDT, CDR2 YNNKEL (reference sequence). The CDR3 protein is CASGQKGRTEAFF. The CDR3 DNA reads TGTGCCAGCGGCCAAAAGGGCAGGACTGAAGCTTTCTTT.

This clonotype was seen at least ten times. The chain carries TRBV6-1 and TRBJ2-7, with TRBD1 matching over 12 bases. The CDR3 is 13 residues long. Per the germline V gene, CDR1 is MNHNS and CDR2 is SASEGT. V trimming: 8 bases; J trimming: 8 bases; junction bases outside the gene matches: 7. The CDR3 nucleotides read TGTGCCAGCCGGGACAGGGGGCAGGGAAAGCAGTACTTC. Its translation: CASRDRGQGKQYF.

This clonotype showed up just a few times. The V gene is TRBV5-1, the J gene TRBJ1-4, with a tentative D call TRBD1 (6 bases). This CDR3 is built from 15 residues. Germline lookup yields CDR1 SGHRS and CDR2 YFSETQ. The V gene lost 1 base and the J gene lost 5 bases, with 12 bases spanning the gap. The CDR3 nucleotides read TGCGCCAGCAGCTTGTTTGCAGGGGCAAATGAAAAACTGTTTTTT. This gives the protein CASSLFAGANEKLFF.